This T cell receptor (beta chain) is from a study of blood T cell repertoires in COVID-19. The CDR3 spans 14 residues. Looked up from germline, CDR1 is KGHSH and CDR2 is LQKENI. With V trimmed by 5 bases and J by 1 base, 2 bases remained unmatched. Some clones are missing from TCRdb's copy, which holds only in-frame ones; the method was immunoSEQ multiplex PCR. Of some 100,000 clones in the sample, 65% to 85% were seen once. This chain connects TRBV18 to TRBJ2-7, with 10 bases fitting TRBD2. Material: peripheral blood. This receptor was obtained from an older woman with acute or convalescent COVID-19. As DNA, the CDR3 is TGTGCCAGCTCAACACTAGCGGGGTCCTACGAGCAGTACTTC. This encodes CASSTLAGSYEQYF.